This T cell receptor (beta chain) appears in the sequencing data of a study of T cell clusters in autoimmune cytopenias. About the research overall: Healthy donor controls had a mean age of about 57 years and median age of about 64 years. Study-level points and caveats: A dominant lymphoma-associated repertoire apparently masked the cluster-lack signature in secondary cytopenia versus chronic lymphocytic leukemia. TRB repertoire shifts in secondary cytopenia and chronic lymphocytic leukemia mostly reflected lymphoma, not autoimmunity.

Each sample's input was roughly 230 ng genomic DNA, 30,000 to 45,000 genome equivalents. Turning to this clonotype: Its cognate antigen is unknown.

TRB rearrangements were amplified by touch-down multiplex PCR with mixed TRB-A/B primers. TCRdb reprocessed the multiplex PCR reads and keeps a single row for each CDR3 protein, giving no DNA. This sample's table reports some 5,700 distinct CDR3 sequences. CDR3 length equals 15 residues. Germline CDR1 and CDR2: DFQATT and SNEGSKA (reference sequence). These data are also associated with another study on T cell repertoires in aging, cancer and after chemotherapy.

This rearrangement joins TRBV20-1 to TRBJ2-1; TCRdb gives TRBD1 as the D gene, but with no DNA this cannot be confirmed. Source material: peripheral blood. The sequence derives from a human donor in good health. The CDR3 protein is CSARDSVGPVNEQFF.